Following are 23 T cell receptor beta chains from one sample sequenced in a study of T cell changes during pregnancy in multiple sclerosis. This table comes from immunoSEQ multiplex PCR, and its TCRdb copy is limited to in-frame clones, with some not included. The sample carries about 50,000 clones, about 90% recorded once. The sample consisted of CD4+ T cells from peripheral blood mononuclear cells, taken after pregnancy. Receptors were obtained from a female donor with multiple sclerosis, enrolled in a pregnancy study.

This chain connects TRBV28 to TRBJ1-2, with 7 nucleotides matching TRBD1. The V segment lost 6 bases and the J segment 3 bases; nucleotides outside the gene matches: 10. This CDR3 has 15 amino acids. CDR1 is MDHEN and CDR2 is SYDVKM in the germline V gene. In nucleotides, the CDR3 is TGTGCCAGCAGAGACCAAAGGGGGCGATACTATGGCTACACCTTC. Translation gives CASRDQRGRYYGYTF.

The chain couples TRBV29-1 to TRBJ2-5; 10 bases map to TRBD1. V lost 6 bases and J lost 4; bases outside the gene matches: 5. The CDR3 sequence is 13 residues long. Germline values: CDR1 SQVTM, CDR2 ANQGSEA. CDR3 loop: CSVWTGGGETQYF. In nucleotides, the CDR3 is TGCAGCGTGTGGACAGGGGGTGGAGAGACCCAGTACTTC.

The chain combines TRBV18 with TRBJ1-1; tentatively, D is TRBD1 (5 bases). V lost 2 bases to trimming and J lost 3 bases, with 10 bases between them. Germline V gene data show CDR1 as KGHSH and CDR2 as LQKENI. The CDR3 loop spans 14 amino acids. The CDR3 spells CASSPFTGDTEAFF. CDR3 coding DNA: TGTGCCAGCTCACCATTCACAGGCGACACTGAAGCTTTCTTT.

The rearrangement joins TRBV7-9 to TRBJ2-1, with D hard to call. The germline V gene encodes CDR1 SEHNR and CDR2 FQNEAQ (reference sequence). Trimming left V 2 bases short and J 10 bases short, with 15 bases between. The CDR3 runs to 14 residues. This CDR3 is CASSLSQLLPEQFF. DNA for the CDR3: TGTGCCAGCAGCTTATCCCAACTGCTACCCGAGCAGTTCTTC.

The rearrangement links TRBV5-8 to TRBJ2-1; TRBD2 matches 10 bases. The CDR3 loop spans 18 amino acids. The V gene's germline CDR1 is SGHTS and CDR2 YDEGEE. Germline trimming cut 0 bases from V and 1 base from J; bases unmatched to any gene: 7. For the CDR3, the DNA is TGTGCCAGCAGCTTGGCACTACTAGCGGGGCAGTCCTACAATGAGCAGTTCTTC. This gives the protein CASSLALLAGQSYNEQFF.

This chain uses TRBV2 with TRBJ2-7, with 8 bases fitting TRBD1. The CDR3 extends over 14 amino acids. Germline values: CDR1 SNHLY, CDR2 FYNNEI. Trimming took 10 bases from V and 3 from J; bases not matched to a gene: 11. In nucleotides, the CDR3 is TGTGCCACCATACCGGGACAGGAAATCTACGAGCAGTACTTC. Its protein product is CATIPGQEIYEQYF.

This clone was seen once. J is TRBJ1-2 and V is TRBV15; 10 bases map to TRBD1. Trimming took 1 base from V and 6 from J; bases not matched to a gene: 8. CDR1 LNHNV and CDR2 YYDKDF come from the germline V gene (reference sequence). The CDR3 has 16 residues. The CDR3 bases are TGTGCCACCAGCAGAGGACAGGGGGCGAATTGGGATGGCTACACCTTC. Protein: CATSRGQGANWDGYTF. The full variable domain, in which reference TRBV15 and TRBJ1-2 provide the parts outside the CDR3, is DAMVIQNPRYQVTQFGKPVTLSCSQTLNHNVMYWYQQKSSQAPKLLFHYYDKDFNNEADTPDNFQSRRPNTSFCFLDIRSPGLGDTAMYLCATSRGQGANWDGYTFGSGTRLTVV.

CDR3 in amino acids: CATTQTGLENIQYF. CDR3 sequence (DNA): TGTGCCACCACCCAGACAGGGCTGGAAAACATTCAGTACTTC. The J gene is TRBJ2-4, the V gene TRBV25-1; 7 bases are a match to TRBD1. This CDR3 contains 14 residues. V was clipped by 10 bases and J by 5 bases; unmatched bases: 11. The germline V gene encodes CDR1 MGHDK and CDR2 SYGVNS. The full variable domain, rest sourced from reference TRBV25-1 and TRBJ2-4, is EADIYQTPRYLVIGTGKKITLECSQTMGHDKMYWYQQDPGMELHLIHYSYGVNSTEKGDLSSESTVSRIRTEHFPLTLESARPSHTSQYLCATTQTGLENIQYFGAGTRLSVL.

Worth noting for this clone: A read error may account for a junction end that differs from germline. The CDR3 spells CASSELIAGGELFF. DNA for the CDR3: TGTGCCAGCAGCGAATTAATAGCGGGCGGGGAGCTGTTTTTT. The chain employs TRBV25-1 and TRBJ2-2, with 7 bases lining up with TRBD2. The CDR3 is 14 amino acids. The germline V gene has CDR1 MGHDK and CDR2 SYGVNS.

The chain recombines TRBV29-1 with TRBJ1-1, with D unresolved. Trimming took 5 bases from V and 5 from J, leaving 9 bases between them. The CDR3 is made up of 11 amino acids. CDR1 is SQVTM and CDR2 is ANQGSEA in the germline V gene. CDR3 nucleotides: TGCAGCGTTAGTCGCGGGACTGAAGCTTTCTTT. Its translation: CSVSRGTEAFF.

This clone has more than one count but fewer than ten. The chain recombines TRBV30 with TRBJ2-1, with 9 bases matching TRBD2. CDR1 and CDR2 from the germline V gene are GTSNPN and SVGIG (reference sequence). The CDR3 totals 13 residues. V lost 5 bases to trimming and J lost 9 bases; unmatched junction nucleotides: 8. The CDR3 DNA is TGTGCCTGGGAGGGCGGGAGGGCCAGTGAGCAGTTCTTC. It specifies CAWEGGRASEQFF. Together with reference TRBV30 and TRBJ2-1, the CDR3 gives the full variable domain: SQTIHQWPATLVQPVGSPLSLECTVEGTSNPNLYWYRQAAGRGLQLLFYSVGIGQISSEVPQNLSASRPQDRQFILSSKKLLLSDSGFYLCAWEGGRASEQFFGPGTRLTVL.

This chain joins TRBV10-3 and TRBJ1-5, with a weak D call TRBD1 (5 bases). Germline V gene sequence: CDR1 ENHRY, CDR2 SYGVKD. The CDR3 covers 16 residues. The V gene lost 0 bases and the J gene lost 6 bases, with 15 bases spanning the gap. CDR3 bases: TGTGCCATCAGTGAGTCGGGCGGGGGACGCAGTCAGCCCCAGCATTTT. It specifies CAISESGGGRSQPQHF.

V is TRBV28 and J is TRBJ2-3, with 7 bases that match TRBD2. Trimming took 6 bases from V and 0 from J; bases not matched to a gene: 3. CDR1 and CDR2 (germline): MDHEN, SYDVKM. The CDR3 extends over 14 amino acids. This CDR3 reads CASSYGGSTDTQYF. The CDR3 DNA reads as TGTGCCAGCAGCTACGGGGGGAGCACAGATACGCAGTATTTT. The full variable domain, in which reference TRBV28 and TRBJ2-3 provide the parts outside the CDR3, is DVKVTQSSRYLVKRTGEKVFLECVQDMDHENMFWYRQDPGLGLRLIYFSYDVKMKEKGDIPEGYSVSREKKERFSLILESASTNQTSMYLCASSYGGSTDTQYFGPGTRLTVL.

The chain carries TRBV7-8 and TRBJ2-2; 12 bases fit TRBD2. Germline V lookup: CDR1 SGHVS, CDR2 FQNEAQ. The CDR3 runs to 18 residues. With V trimmed by 2 bases and J by 3 bases, 7 bases remained unmatched. CDR3 sequence (DNA): TGTGCCAGCAGCTTACTTATTACTAGCGGGAGGTACACCGGGGAGCTGTTTTTT. Its protein is CASSLLITSGRYTGELFF.

J is TRBJ2-5 and V is TRBV30; TRBD2 matches 7 bases. This CDR3 is built from 14 residues. Trimming cost V 0 bases and J 2 bases; bases outside gene matches: 3. Per germline, CDR1 GTSNPN and CDR2 SVGIG (reference sequence). For the CDR3, the DNA is TGTGCCTGGAGTGTATGGCGGGGGCAAGAGACCCAGTACTTC. Its translation: CAWSVWRGQETQYF.

V and J are TRBV2 and TRBJ2-1; D possibly corresponds to TRBD1 (6 bases). Germline values: CDR1 SNHLY, CDR2 FYNNEI. Trimming cost V 6 bases and J 13 bases, with 13 bases left between them. The CDR3 runs 11 residues. The DNA for the CDR3 is TGTGCCAGCAGGTTAGAACAGGGTCAGTTCTTC. Translated, it gives CASRLEQGQFF.

The rearrangement joins TRBV15 to TRBJ2-1, with TRBD1 identical over 9 bases. This CDR3 has 16 amino acids. Per germline, CDR1 LNHNV and CDR2 YYDKDF (reference sequence). The trim removed 3 bases at V and 4 bases at J, leaving 7 bases unmatched. The CDR3 nucleotides read TGTGCCACCAGCAGGGGGGGGACAGGGCTATACAATGAGCAGTTCTTC. Its protein product is CATSRGGTGLYNEQFF.

The rearrangement links TRBV7-2 to TRBJ1-1, with D possibly matching TRBD1 (5 bases). This CDR3 contains 14 residues. Per the germline V gene, CDR1 is SGHTA and CDR2 is FQGNSA. V gave up 7 bases and J gave up 4 bases, with 16 bases separating them. The CDR3 region is CASNLWGVSTEAFF. As DNA, the CDR3 is TGTGCCAGCAACTTGTGGGGGGTGAGCACTGAAGCTTTCTTT. The whole variable domain, filled in from reference TRBV7-2 and TRBJ1-1, reads GAGVSQSPSNKVTEKGKDVELRCDPISGHTALYWYRQSLGQGLEFLIYFQGNSAPDKSGLPSDRFSAERTGGSVSTLTIQRTQQEDSAVYLCASNLWGVSTEAFFGQGTRLTVV.

V usage is TRBV5-1 and J usage is TRBJ2-1; 8 bases align to TRBD1. CDR3 length: 15 amino acids. Germline lookup yields CDR1 SGHRS and CDR2 YFSETQ. J was trimmed by 6 bases and V by 0 bases; bases with no gene match: 5. The CDR3 nucleotides read TGCGCCAGCAGCTTGGGGACAGGGAGGCCCAATGAGCAGTTCTTC. Translating gives CASSLGTGRPNEQFF.

The rearrangement uses TRBV19 and TRBJ1-1; possible D gene TRBD1, 6 bases. This CDR3 has 14 amino acids. Germline V gene lookup returns CDR1 LNHDA and CDR2 SQIVND (reference sequence). Trimming cost V 3 bases and J 12 bases, with 20 bases left between them. CDR3 sequence: CASSISGTPTPTFF. The CDR3 nucleotides read TGTGCCAGTAGTATTTCCGGGACACCTACCCCAACTTTCTTT.

Here the CDR3 reads CASSLRGTRSSYNEQFF. The CDR3 DNA follows: TGTGCCAGCAGCTTGCGCGGGACTCGAAGCTCCTACAATGAGCAGTTCTTC. V and J are TRBV13 and TRBJ2-1; D possibly corresponds to TRBD2 (6 bases). Germline V lookup: CDR1 PRHDT, CDR2 FYEKMQ (reference sequence). This CDR3 has 17 residues. Trimming left V 3 bases short and J 0 bases short, with 15 bases between.

The chain is built from TRBV28 and TRBJ2-7; TRBD1 is a possible D gene (6 bases). Germline V lookup: CDR1 MDHEN, CDR2 SYDVKM. V lost 5 bases and J lost 2, with 16 bases in between. This CDR3 is built from 15 residues. Here the CDR3 reads CASSIPGQHTYEQYF. The CDR3 coding sequence is TGTGCCAGCAGTATCCCGGGACAACATACCTACGAGCAGTACTTC.

A single count supports this clone. The same CDR3 is also encoded by other DNA sequences in this sample. This sequence joins TRBV28 and TRBJ1-5, with D perhaps matching TRBD1 (6 bases). The germline gives CDR1 MDHEN, CDR2 SYDVKM. Trimming shortened V by 4 bases and J by 0 bases, and 19 bases separated the two germline ends. CDR3 length equals 18 residues. Here the CDR3 DNA reads TGTGCCAGCAGTTCCCGGGACAATGGACTCTATAGCAATCAGCCCCAGCATTTT. It yields the protein CASSSRDNGLYSNQPQHF.